This is a list of T cell receptor beta chains from one sample in a study of blood T cells in healthy people across ages. TCRdb processed the 5' RACE reads anew with MiXCR; each CDR3 protein has one entry. The data hold about 780,000 distinct CDR3 sequences, with around 25% observed a single time. A further study also used this sample, focusing on T cells of mothers and their children.

Sequencing used blood. Source of these receptors: a boy aged 5-17 years in good health. CDR3s include the opening cysteine and the closing phenylalanine or tryptophan. A D gene is named only where the DNA matches it firmly. Some rows have no size entry. The others give once, few or many, or a class for an expanded clone.

abundance | d_gene | j_gene | v_gene | CDR3aa | CDR3nt
. | . | TRBJ2-5 | TRBV7-9 | CASSSPPLETQYF | TGTGCCAGCAGCTCTCCGCCCCTGGAGACCCAGTACTTC
. | TRBD1 | TRBJ2-1 | TRBV11-2 | CASSGPGQGRNEQFF | TGTGCCAGCAGCGGACCGGGACAGGGGAGGAATGAGCAGTTCTTC
. | TRBD2 | TRBJ2-5 | TRBV2 | CASSDPLSGKRETQYF | TGTGCCAGCAGCGACCCCCTCAGCGGGAAAAGGGAGACCCAGTACTTC
few | . | TRBJ2-7 | TRBV29-1 | CSVGGGGYEQYF | TGCAGCGTTGGAGGGGGAGGCTACGAGCAGTACTTC
. | . | TRBJ1-5 | TRBV19 | CASTITGDQPQHF | TGTGCCAGTACGATAACAGGAGATCAGCCCCAGCATTTT
. | . | TRBJ2-5 | TRBV20-1 | CSAISVRDKETQYF | TGCAGTGCTATCTCGGTCCGAGACAAAGAGACCCAGTACTTC
many | TRBD2 | TRBJ2-3 | TRBV7-2 | CASSLSGVSTDTQYF | TGTGCCAGCAGTCTCAGCGGGGTCAGCACAGATACGCAGTATTTT
. | TRBD1 | TRBJ2-7 | TRBV5-1 | CASSSSRDRLPYEQYF | TGCGCCAGCAGCTCCAGCAGGGACAGACTTCCCTACGAGCAGTACTTC
few | . | TRBJ1-1 | TRBV29-1 | CSVVGAGYTEAFF | TGCAGCGTTGTAGGGGCCGGGTACACTGAAGCTTTCTTT
. | . | TRBJ2-1 | TRBV28 | CASTRLNEQFF | TGTGCCAGCACCCGGTTGAATGAGCAGTTCTTC
. | . | TRBJ2-4 | TRBV7-2 | CASSLAQNIQYF | TGTGCCAGCAGCTTAGCTCAGAACATTCAGTACTTC
few | TRBD1 | TRBJ2-1 | TRBV7-3 | CASSLGQGVHQFF | TGTGCCAGCAGCTTAGGACAGGGTGTTCATCAGTTCTTC
few | TRBD2 | TRBJ2-3 | TRBV7-3 | CASSPTTSGGVESQYF | TGTGCCAGCAGCCCAACGACTAGCGGGGGGGTCGAATCGCAGTATTTT
. | . | TRBJ2-7 | TRBV5-1 | CASSLTGGAEEQYF | TGCGCCAGCAGCTTGACCGGGGGCGCGGAAGAGCAGTACTTC
few | TRBD1 | TRBJ2-5 | TRBV12-3/TRBV12-4 | CASSKDRGRTQYF | TGTGCCAGCAGCAAGGACAGGGGGAGGACCCAGTACTTC
. | TRBD1 | TRBJ2-4 | TRBV20-1 | CSAKTGLAKNIQYF | TGCAGTGCAAAGACAGGGTTAGCCAAAAACATTCAGTACTTC
few | . | TRBJ1-1 | TRBV2 | CASSPQPRRTEAFF | TGTGCCAGCAGTCCCCAGCCTCGGCGGACTGAAGCTTTCTTT
. | TRBD2 | TRBJ2-7 | TRBV9 | CASSARGGGAEEQYF | TGTGCCAGCAGCGCCCGAGGCGGGGGGGCGGAGGAGCAGTACTTC
once | . | TRBJ1-5 | TRBV20-1 | CSASASNNQPQHF | TGCAGTGCTAGTGCCTCTAACAATCAGCCCCAGCATTTT
. | . | TRBJ1-3 | TRBV9 | CASSGLNSGNTIYF | TGTGCCAGCAGCGGGCTGAACTCTGGAAACACCATATATTTT
. | TRBD1 | TRBJ2-7 | TRBV28 | CASSLRGLGSYEQYF | TGTGCCAGCAGTTTAAGGGGGCTAGGCTCCTACGAGCAGTACTTC
. | . | TRBJ2-1 | TRBV5-1 | CASSLDSRYNEQFF | TGCGCCAGCAGCTTGGATTCACGGTACAATGAGCAGTTCTTC
few | . | TRBJ2-5 | TRBV27 | CASSLSWGYQETQYF | TGTGCCAGCAGTTTATCTTGGGGGTACCAAGAGACCCAGTACTTC
few | . | TRBJ1-1 | TRBV24-1 | CATSDPSRTVKNTEAFF | TGTGCCACCAGTGATCCCTCACGGACAGTGAAGAACACTGAAGCTTTCTTT
. | . | TRBJ1-4 | TRBV10-2 | CASSARTVGEKLFF | TGCGCCAGCAGTGCTCGGACAGTAGGTGAAAAACTGTTTTTT
few | . | TRBJ2-7 | TRBV5-1 | CASSLESAAGREQYF | TGCGCCAGCAGCTTGGAGTCGGCCGCTGGGCGGGAGCAGTACTTC
. | . | TRBJ2-7 | TRBV7-3 | CASSPDGSSYEQYF | TGTGCCAGCAGCCCGGACGGAAGCTCCTACGAGCAGTACTTC
. | . | TRBJ2-1 | TRBV20-1 | CSARDTGTPYNEQFF | TGCAGTGCTAGAGATACGGGAACCCCCTACAATGAGCAGTTCTTC
. | . | TRBJ1-6 | TRBV5-6 | CASSLLVKEAPLHF | TGTGCCAGCAGCTTGTTAGTCAAGGAGGCACCCCTCCACTTT
many | . | TRBJ2-2 | TRBV29-1 | CSAKWPGLNTGELFF | TGCAGCGCTAAATGGCCTGGCCTGAACACCGGGGAGCTGTTTTTT
few | TRBD2 | TRBJ2-1 | TRBV30 | CAWGLAGGPLGEQFF | TGTGCCTGGGGATTAGCGGGGGGGCCTCTGGGTGAGCAGTTCTTC
few | . | TRBJ2-1 | TRBV12-5 | CASGSPPSEDEQFF | TGTGCTAGTGGTTCCCCCCCTAGCGAAGATGAGCAGTTCTTC
few | TRBD2 | TRBJ2-1 | TRBV20-1 | CSATTMRLAGGNYNEQFF | TGCAGTGCTACCACAATGAGACTAGCGGGGGGCAACTACAATGAGCAGTTCTTC
. | TRBD2 | TRBJ2-5 | TRBV6-1 | CASSETGTRQETQYF | TGTGCCAGCAGTGAAACCGGGACTAGACAAGAGACCCAGTACTTC
few | . | TRBJ1-3 | TRBV6-5 | CASSYRVPGRSSGNTIYF | TGTGCCAGCAGTTACCGTGTCCCGGGACGGAGCTCTGGAAACACCATATATTTT
many | . | TRBJ2-3 | TRBV12-3/TRBV12-4 | CASSLRSYGAHDTQYF | TGTGCCAGCAGTTTAAGGTCCTACGGGGCGCACGATACGCAGTATTTT
. | TRBD1 | TRBJ2-7 | TRBV5-1 | CASSLLTDRVYEQYF | TGCGCCAGCAGCTTGCTCACTGACAGGGTCTACGAGCAGTACTTC
. | TRBD1 | TRBJ1-1 | TRBV29-1 | CSVGQMNTEAFF | TGCAGCGTGGGACAGATGAACACTGAAGCTTTCTTT
few | TRBD2 | TRBJ2-5 | TRBV20-1 | CSARGARTSGVQETQYF | TGCAGTGCTAGGGGAGCTCGGACTAGCGGGGTGCAGGAGACCCAGTACTTC
. | . | TRBJ1-2 | TRBV7-8 | CASSSFGLGRGYTF | TGTGCCAGCAGCTCATTCGGTTTGGGGAGAGGCTACACCTTC